These T cell receptor beta chains were read from a single sample in a study of regulatory dendritic cells for organ transplantation. The repertoire was sequenced with immunoSEQ multiplex PCR; TCRdb's copy has only in-frame clones and lacks some. Of roughly 27,000 clones listed, 60% to 80% are singletons. The sample was memory CD4+ T cells from blood. Receptors originate from a human donor in good health. Each CDR3 is given with its conserved first and last residue. The D gene is left open where the match is weak. The size of a clone is reported for some rows only, either as once, few or many, or as a class for expanded clones.

TRBJ1-4,NA,TRBV11-2,NA,CASSRQGEKLFF,TGTGCCAGCAGTAGGCAAGGTGAAAAACTGTTTTTT
TRBJ2-7,NA,TRBV7-2,NA,CASSSMKDDEQYF,TGTGCCAGCAGCTCTATGAAGGACGACGAGCAGTACTTC
TRBJ2-5,NA,TRBV19,NA,CASSIGFGETQYF,TGTGCCAGTAGTATAGGCTTCGGGGAGACCCAGTACTTC
TRBJ2-3,few,TRBV4-2,TRBD2,CASSPSTSGGADTQYF,TGTGCCAGCAGCCCCTCGACTAGCGGGGGGGCAGATACGCAGTATTTT
TRBJ2-1,NA,TRBV5-4,TRBD1,CASSRDRASYNEQFF,TGTGCCAGCAGCAGGGACAGGGCCTCCTACAATGAGCAGTTCTTC
TRBJ1-1,few,TRBV9,NA,CASSVDDSTEAFF,TGTGCCAGCAGCGTAGATGACTCCACTGAAGCTTTCTTT
TRBJ2-1,few,TRBV25-1,NA,CASSTGLGYNEQFF,TGTGCCAGCTCGACAGGCTTGGGGTACAATGAGCAGTTCTTC
TRBJ1-5,NA,TRBV6-5,TRBD1,CASSLTGTHQPQHF,TGTGCCAGCAGCTTGACAGGGACTCATCAGCCCCAGCATTTT
TRBJ1-1,NA,TRBV6-6,NA,CASSRDFRSEAFF,TGTGCCAGCAGCCGCGATTTTAGATCTGAAGCTTTCTTT
TRBJ1-1,NA,TRBV7-2,NA,CASSYRVDTEAFF,TGTGCCAGCAGCTATCGCGTGGACACTGAAGCTTTCTTT
TRBJ2-7,NA,TRBV4-3,TRBD2,CASSQVSGGGFGEQYF,TGCGCCAGCAGCCAAGTTAGCGGGGGGGGATTTGGCGAGCAGTACTTC
TRBJ2-5,NA,TRBV7-7,TRBD1,CASSPGTGGETQYF,TGTGCTAGCAGCCCGGGGACAGGGGGGGAGACCCAGTACTTC
TRBJ2-1,NA,TRBV13,NA,CASSLVPRGDYNEQFF,TGTGCCAGCAGCTTAGTCCCCAGGGGGGACTACAATGAGCAGTTCTTC
TRBJ2-5,NA,TRBV4-3,NA,CASSQDRVGVETQYF,TGCGCCAGCAGCCAAGATCGGGTTGGGGTAGAGACCCAGTACTTC
TRBJ1-5,NA,TRBV4-3,NA,CASSQDVVQPQHF,TGCGCCAGCAGCCAAGATGTCGTTCAGCCCCAGCATTTT
TRBJ2-3,NA,TRBV7-3,NA,CASSLDGTTHTDTQYF,TGTGCCAGCAGCTTGGACGGAACCACACATACAGATACGCAGTATTTT
TRBJ1-1,NA,TRBV7-3,NA,CASSSQGGYTEAFF,TGTGCCAGCAGCTCGCAAGGTGGATACACTGAAGCTTTCTTT
TRBJ1-2,NA,TRBV7-9,NA,CASSLARVDGYTF,TGTGCCAGCAGCTTAGCCAGGGTGGATGGCTACACCTTC
TRBJ2-5,NA,TRBV5-1,TRBD1,CASSLFGQGQETQYF,TGCGCCAGCAGCCTCTTTGGACAGGGACAAGAGACCCAGTACTTC
TRBJ1-5,few,TRBV6-1,NA,CASSESFPGGNQPQHF,TGTGCCAGCAGTGAGTCCTTCCCAGGGGGCAATCAGCCCCAGCATTTT
TRBJ2-7,NA,TRBV7-9,TRBD1,CASSGTGFEQYF,TGTGCCAGCAGCGGGACAGGGTTCGAGCAGTACTTC
TRBJ2-4,NA,TRBV5-1,NA,CASSLQGIQYF,TGCGCCAGCAGCTTGCAGGGCATTCAGTACTTC
TRBJ2-7,NA,TRBV27,NA,CASSLSIRGSYEQYF,TGTGCCAGCAGTTTATCGATAAGGGGCTCCTACGAGCAGTACTTC
TRBJ2-5,once,TRBV7-2,NA,CASSPYFKETQYF,TGTGCCAGCAGCCCATACTTCAAAGAGACCCAGTACTTC
TRBJ1-5,NA,TRBV10-3,NA,CAISVGGGNQPQHF,TGTGCCATCAGTGTGGGGGGCGGCAATCAGCCCCAGCATTTT
TRBJ2-7,once,TRBV13,NA,CASRLDSREQYF,TGTGCCAGCAGACTGGACAGTCGAGAGCAGTACTTC
TRBJ1-5,NA,TRBV6-1,TRBD1,CASREDRGNNQPQHF,TGTGCCAGCAGAGAGGACAGGGGGAACAATCAGCCCCAGCATTTT
TRBJ1-1,NA,TRBV7-2,NA,CASSLRLAEAFF,TGTGCCAGCAGCTTACGTTTGGCAGAAGCTTTCTTT
TRBJ1-2,NA,TRBV4-2,NA,CASSQELVWANYGYTF,TGTGCCAGCAGCCAAGAGTTAGTATGGGCTAACTATGGCTACACCTTC
TRBJ1-5,NA,TRBV4-2,NA,CASSQERIVRGHQPQHF,TGTGCCAGCAGCCAAGAAAGAATCGTTCGGGGGCATCAGCCCCAGCATTTT
TRBJ1-2,NA,TRBV6-1,NA,CASSEYPDYGYTF,TGTGCCAGCAGTGAATATCCCGACTATGGCTACACCTTC
TRBJ1-1,NA,TRBV19,TRBD1,CASSFRSGQGNTEAFF,TGTGCCAGTAGTTTCCGTTCGGGACAGGGGAACACTGAAGCTTTCTTT
TRBJ2-3,NA,TRBV18,TRBD2,CASSPGTRADTQYF,TGTGCCAGCTCACCAGGGACTAGGGCAGATACGCAGTATTTT
TRBJ2-1,NA,TRBV16,NA,CASSQSAGSADNEQFF,TGTGCCAGCAGCCAATCGGCAGGGAGTGCCGACAATGAGCAGTTCTTC
TRBJ2-7,NA,TRBV9,TRBD1,CASNLSWRRQGVHEQYF,TGTGCCAGCAACCTGTCCTGGCGGAGACAGGGAGTCCACGAGCAGTACTTC
TRBJ2-7,NA,TRBV27,TRBD1,CASKEPGQGPYEQYF,TGTGCCAGCAAAGAACCGGGACAGGGGCCCTACGAGCAGTACTTC
TRBJ1-2,few,TRBV2,TRBD1,CASDSQDRIDYGYTF,TGTGCCAGCGATTCCCAGGACAGGATTGACTATGGCTACACCTTC